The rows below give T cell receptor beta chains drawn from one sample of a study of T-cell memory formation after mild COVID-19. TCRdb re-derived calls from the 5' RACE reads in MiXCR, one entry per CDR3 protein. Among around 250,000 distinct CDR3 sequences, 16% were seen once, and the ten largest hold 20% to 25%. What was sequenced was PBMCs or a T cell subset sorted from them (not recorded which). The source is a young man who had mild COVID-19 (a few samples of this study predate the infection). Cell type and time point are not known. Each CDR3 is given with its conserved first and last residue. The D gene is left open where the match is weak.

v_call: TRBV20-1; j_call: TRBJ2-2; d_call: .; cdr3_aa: CSARAGTNTGELFF
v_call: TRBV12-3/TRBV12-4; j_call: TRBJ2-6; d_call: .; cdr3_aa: CASQFRYLDSGANVLTF
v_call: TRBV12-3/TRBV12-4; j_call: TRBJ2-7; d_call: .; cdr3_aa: CAIRDGSYEQYF
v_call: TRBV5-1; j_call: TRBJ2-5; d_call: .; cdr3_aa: CASSEAVTGGKETQYF
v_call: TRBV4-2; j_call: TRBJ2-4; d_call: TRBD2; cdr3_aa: CASSQDGIAGGLAKNIQYF
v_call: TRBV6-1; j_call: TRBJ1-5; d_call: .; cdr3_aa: CASSERDNQPQHF
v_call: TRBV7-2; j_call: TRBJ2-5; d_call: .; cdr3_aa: CASSTGDTRGKGF
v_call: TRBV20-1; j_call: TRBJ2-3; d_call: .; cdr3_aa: CSPKAGGTDTQYF
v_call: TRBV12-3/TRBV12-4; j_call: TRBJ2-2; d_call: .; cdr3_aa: CASSFVGSAGELFF
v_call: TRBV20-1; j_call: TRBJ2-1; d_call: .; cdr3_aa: CSATRAAISYNEQFF
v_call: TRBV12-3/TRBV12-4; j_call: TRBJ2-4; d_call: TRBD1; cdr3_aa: CASSLETGVDIQYF
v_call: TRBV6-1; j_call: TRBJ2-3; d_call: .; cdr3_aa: CASSEGWGTDTQYF
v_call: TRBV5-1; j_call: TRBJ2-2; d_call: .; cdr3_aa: CASSLSPNRDTGELFF
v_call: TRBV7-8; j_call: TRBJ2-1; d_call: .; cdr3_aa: CASSLRAETYNEQFF
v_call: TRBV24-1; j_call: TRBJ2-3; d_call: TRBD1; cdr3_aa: CATSAGDRSTQYF
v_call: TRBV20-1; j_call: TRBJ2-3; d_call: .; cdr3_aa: CSASSSTFTDTQYF
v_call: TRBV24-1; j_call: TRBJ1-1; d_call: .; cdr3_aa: CASQGEKGTEAFF
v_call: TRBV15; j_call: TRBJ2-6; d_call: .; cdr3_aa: CATSWPTGYSGANVLTF
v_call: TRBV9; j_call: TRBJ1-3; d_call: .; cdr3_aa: CASSVAPGGGNTIYF
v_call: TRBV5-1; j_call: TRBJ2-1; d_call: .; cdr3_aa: CASSASMEQFF
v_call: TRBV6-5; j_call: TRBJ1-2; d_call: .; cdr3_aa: CAAAGTGYGYTF
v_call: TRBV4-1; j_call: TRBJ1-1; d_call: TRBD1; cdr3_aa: CASSPQSRDRGGTEAFF
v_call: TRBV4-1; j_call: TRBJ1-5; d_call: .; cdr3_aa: CASSQPGPGDQPQHF
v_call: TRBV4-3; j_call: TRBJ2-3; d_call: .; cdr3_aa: CASSQGIQGGIPDTQYF
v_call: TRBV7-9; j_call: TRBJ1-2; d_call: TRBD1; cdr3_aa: CASSPGTGGSGYTF
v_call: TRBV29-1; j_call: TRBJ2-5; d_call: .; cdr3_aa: CSVASLRGGQETQYF
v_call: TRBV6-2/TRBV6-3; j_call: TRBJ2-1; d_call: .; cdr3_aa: CASSPSPREQFF
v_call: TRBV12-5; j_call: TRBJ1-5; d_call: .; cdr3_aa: CASGSDGSNQPQHF
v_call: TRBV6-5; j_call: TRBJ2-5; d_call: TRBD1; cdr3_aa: CASSYGVQGAQETQYF
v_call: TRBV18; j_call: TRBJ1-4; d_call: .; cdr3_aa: CASSPATNEKLFF
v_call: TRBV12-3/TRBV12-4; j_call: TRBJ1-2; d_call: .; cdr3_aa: CASRRPAAGYGYTF
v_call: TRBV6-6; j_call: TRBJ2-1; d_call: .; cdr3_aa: CASRDQREQFF
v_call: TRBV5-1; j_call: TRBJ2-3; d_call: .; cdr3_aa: CASFRGSASYTQYF
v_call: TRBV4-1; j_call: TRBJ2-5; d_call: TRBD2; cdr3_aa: CASSKRLAGNFQETQYF
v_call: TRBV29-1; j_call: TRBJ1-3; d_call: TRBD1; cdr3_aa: CSVCDRDSPGNTIYF
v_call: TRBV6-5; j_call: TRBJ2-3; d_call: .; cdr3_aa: CASSPWTSTDTQYF
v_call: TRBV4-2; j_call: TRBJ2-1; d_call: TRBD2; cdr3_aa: CASSQEGLLQRGNNEQFF
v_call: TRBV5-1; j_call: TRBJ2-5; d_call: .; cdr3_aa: CASSFAQETQYF
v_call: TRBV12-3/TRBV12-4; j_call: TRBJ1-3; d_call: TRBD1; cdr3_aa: CASSGQGRSGNTIYF
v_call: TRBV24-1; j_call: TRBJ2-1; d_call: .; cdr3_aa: CATSAALVSSYNEQFF
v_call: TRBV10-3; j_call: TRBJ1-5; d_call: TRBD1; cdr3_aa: CAISARQGVGQPQHF
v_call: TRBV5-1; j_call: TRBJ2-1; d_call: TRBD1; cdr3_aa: CASSGGQSSYNEQFF
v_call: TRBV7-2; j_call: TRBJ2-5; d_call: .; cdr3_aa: CASSLVVAGQETQYF
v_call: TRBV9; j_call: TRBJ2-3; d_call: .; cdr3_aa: CASSVEGYTDTQYF
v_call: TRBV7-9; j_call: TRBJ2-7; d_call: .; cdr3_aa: CASSLSREQYF
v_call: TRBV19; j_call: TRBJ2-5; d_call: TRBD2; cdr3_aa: CASSGLAVREETQYF
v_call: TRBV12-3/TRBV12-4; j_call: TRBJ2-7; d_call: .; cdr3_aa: CASTRQDHEQYF
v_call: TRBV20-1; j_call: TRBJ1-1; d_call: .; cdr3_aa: CSAKGLRTEAFF
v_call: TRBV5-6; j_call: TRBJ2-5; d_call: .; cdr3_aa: CASRRGAFGETQYF
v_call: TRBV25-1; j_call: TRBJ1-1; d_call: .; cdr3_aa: CASSGGLNTEAFF
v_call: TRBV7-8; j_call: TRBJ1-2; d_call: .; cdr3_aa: CASSLGRGPGYGYTF
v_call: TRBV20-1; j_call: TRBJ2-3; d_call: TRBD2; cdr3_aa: CSAPLNSAGGPTDTQYF
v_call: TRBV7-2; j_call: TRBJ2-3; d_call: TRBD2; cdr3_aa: CASSLAELSGGTQDTQYF